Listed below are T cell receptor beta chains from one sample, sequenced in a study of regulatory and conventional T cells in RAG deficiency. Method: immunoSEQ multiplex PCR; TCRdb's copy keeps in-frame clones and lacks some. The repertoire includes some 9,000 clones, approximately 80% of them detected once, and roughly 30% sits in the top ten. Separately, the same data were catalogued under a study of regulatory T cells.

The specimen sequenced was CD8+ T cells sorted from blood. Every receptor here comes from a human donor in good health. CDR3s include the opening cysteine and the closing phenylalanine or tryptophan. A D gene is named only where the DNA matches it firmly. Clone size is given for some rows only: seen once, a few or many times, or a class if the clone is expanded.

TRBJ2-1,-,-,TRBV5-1,CASSVAGDHNEQFF,TGCGCCAGCAGCGTGGCAGGGGATCACAATGAGCAGTTCTTC
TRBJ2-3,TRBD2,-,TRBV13,CASSYRLAGTDTQYF,TGTGCCAGCAGCTACAGGCTAGCGGGCACAGATACGCAGTATTTT
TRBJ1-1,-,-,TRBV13,CASSLGQGNTEAFF,TGTGCCAGCAGCTTAGGCCAGGGGAACACTGAAGCTTTCTTT
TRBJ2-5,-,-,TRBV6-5,CASSSLSFETQYF,TGTGCCAGCAGTTCCCTCTCGTTCGAGACCCAGTACTTC
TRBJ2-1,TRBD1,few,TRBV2,CASSEDRGLGYEQFF,TGTGCCAGCAGTGAGGACAGGGGCCTCGGCTATGAGCAGTTCTTC
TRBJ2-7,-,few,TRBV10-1,CASSEDSAYEQYF,TGCGCCAGCAGTGAAGACTCGGCCTACGAGCAGTACTTC
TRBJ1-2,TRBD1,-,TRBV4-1,CASSQDQLTGDYGYTF,TGCGCCAGCAGCCAGGACCAATTGACAGGGGACTATGGCTACACCTTC
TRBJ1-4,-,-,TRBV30,CAWKPGLNEKLFF,TGTGCCTGGAAACCTGGTCTTAATGAAAAACTGTTTTTT
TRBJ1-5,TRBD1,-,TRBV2,CASRKTGDSNQPQHF,TGTGCCAGCAGAAAAACAGGGGACAGCAATCAGCCCCAGCATTTT
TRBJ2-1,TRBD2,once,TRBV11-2,CASARAGGLDEQFF,TGTGCCAGCGCGCGGGCGGGGGGGCTGGATGAGCAGTTCTTC
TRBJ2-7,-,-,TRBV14,CASSQDWGTPYF,TGTGCCAGCAGCCAAGACTGGGGGACCCCGTACTTC
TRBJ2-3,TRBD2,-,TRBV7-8,CASSSSGVHADTQYF,TGTGCCAGCAGCTCTAGCGGGGTACACGCAGATACGCAGTATTTT
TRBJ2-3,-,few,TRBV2,CASSVIDDTQYF,TGTGCCAGCAGCGTAATAGACGATACGCAGTATTTT
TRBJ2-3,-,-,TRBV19,CASSTELLEEDTQYF,TGTGCCAGTAGTACCGAACTTCTGGAAGAAGATACGCAGTATTTT
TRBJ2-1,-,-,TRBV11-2,CASGIGGRRWNEQFF,TGTGCCAGCGGCATTGGGGGTAGACGTTGGAATGAGCAGTTCTTC
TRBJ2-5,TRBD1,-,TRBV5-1,CASSPGMGTGAGETQYF,TGCGCCAGCAGCCCCGGGATGGGGACAGGGGCGGGAGAGACCCAGTACTTC
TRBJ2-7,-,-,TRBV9,CASSVAEGNSYEQYF,TGTGCCAGCAGCGTAGCCGAGGGAAACTCCTACGAGCAGTACTTC
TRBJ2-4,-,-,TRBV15,CATSEEKAAKNIQCF,TGTGCCACCAGCGAGGAGAAGGCGGCCAAAAACATTCAGTGCTTC
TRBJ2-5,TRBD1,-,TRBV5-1,CASSLEGTAQETQYF,TGCGCCAGCAGCTTGGAGGGGACAGCCCAAGAGACCCAGTACTTC
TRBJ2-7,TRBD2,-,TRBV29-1,CSVEGLAGSYEQYF,TGCAGCGTTGAAGGTCTAGCGGGATCCTACGAGCAGTACTTC
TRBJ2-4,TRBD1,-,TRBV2,CASSEGQGKNIQYF,TGTGCCAGCAGTGAGGGACAGGGCAAAAACATTCAGTACTTC
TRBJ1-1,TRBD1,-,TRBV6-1,CASFIPGQMNTEAFF,TGTGCCAGCTTTATTCCGGGACAGATGAACACTGAAGCTTTCTTT
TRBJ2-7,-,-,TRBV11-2,CASSLVFLWYGEQYF,TGTGCCAGCAGCTTAGTTTTTTTGTGGTATGGGGAGCAGTACTTC
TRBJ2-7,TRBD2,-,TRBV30,CAWSVAGWTYEQYF,TGTGCCTGGAGTGTAGCGGGATGGACGTACGAGCAGTACTTC
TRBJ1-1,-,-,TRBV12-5,CASGSSLETEAFF,TGTGCTAGTGGTTCCTCCTTGGAAACTGAAGCTTTCTTT
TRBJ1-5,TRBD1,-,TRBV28,CASSQTGATQPQHF,TGTGCCAGCAGCCAGACAGGGGCAACGCAGCCCCAGCATTTT
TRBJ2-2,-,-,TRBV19,CASSTPLRSGELFF,TGTGCCAGTAGTACCCCCTTGCGATCCGGGGAGCTGTTTTTT
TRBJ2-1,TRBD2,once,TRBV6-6,CASSRLAGFNEQFF,TGTGCCAGCAGCCGACTAGCGGGTTTCAATGAGCAGTTCTTC
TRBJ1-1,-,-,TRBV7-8,CASSLQGRYAFF,TGTGCCAGCAGCTTACAAGGAAGGTATGCTTTCTTT
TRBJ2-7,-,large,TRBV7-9,CASNPGQAYEQYF,TGTGCCAGCAACCCGGGACAAGCCTACGAGCAGTACTTC
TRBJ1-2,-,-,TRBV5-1,CASRDYRRGGYTF,TGCGCCAGCAGGGACTACAGGCGGGGTGGCTACACCTTC
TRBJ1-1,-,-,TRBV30,CAWTGLNTEAFF,TGTGCCTGGACAGGGCTGAACACTGAAGCTTTCTTT
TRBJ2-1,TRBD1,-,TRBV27,CASSLSRTGVNEQFF,TGTGCCAGCAGTTTATCCCGGACAGGGGTCAATGAGCAGTTCTTC
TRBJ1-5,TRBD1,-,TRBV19,CASNRDREMSNQPQHF,TGTGCCAGTAATAGGGACAGGGAAATGAGCAATCAGCCCCAGCATTTT
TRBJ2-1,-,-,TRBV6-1,CASTLEVALGEQFF,TGTGCCAGCACCCTGGAAGTAGCGTTGGGTGAGCAGTTCTTC
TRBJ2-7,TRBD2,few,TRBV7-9,CASKEGLAYEQYF,TGTGCCAGCAAAGAGGGACTAGCCTACGAGCAGTACTTC
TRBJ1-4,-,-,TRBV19,CASSVEALATNEKLFF,TGTGCCAGTAGTGTGGAAGCCCTAGCAACTAATGAAAAACTGTTTTTT
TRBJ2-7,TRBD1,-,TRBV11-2,CASQGTGEVNSFSYEQYF,TGTGCCAGCCAGGGGACAGGGGAAGTGAATTCATTCTCCTACGAGCAGTACTTC
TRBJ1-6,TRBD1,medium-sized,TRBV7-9,CASSQHEGQGARSPLHF,TGTGCCAGCAGCCAACACGAAGGACAGGGGGCCCGTTCACCCCTCCACTTT
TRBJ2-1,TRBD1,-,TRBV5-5,CASSFGTGDNEQFF,TGTGCCAGCAGCTTCGGGACAGGGGACAATGAGCAGTTCTTC
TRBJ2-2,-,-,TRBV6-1,CASIRGLNTGELFF,TGTGCCAGCATTAGGGGTTTGAACACCGGGGAGCTGTTTTTT
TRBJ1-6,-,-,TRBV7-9,CASSLTFSYNSPLHF,TGTGCCAGCAGCCTCACATTCTCCTATAATTCACCCCTCCACTTT
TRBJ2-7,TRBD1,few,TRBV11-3,CASSLVRTGHEQYF,TGTGCCAGCAGCTTAGTTAGGACAGGACACGAGCAGTACTTC
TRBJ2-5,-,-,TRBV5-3,CARSLSPETQYF,TGTGCCAGAAGCTTGTCCCCAGAGACCCAGTACTTC
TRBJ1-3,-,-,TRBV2,CASGTGPLDTIYF,TGTGCCAGCGGGACGGGCCCCCTGGACACCATATATTTT
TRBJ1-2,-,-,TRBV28,CASSPRAF,TGTGCCAGCAGCCCCCGCGCCTTC
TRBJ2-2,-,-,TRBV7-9,CASSLSYTGELFF,TGTGCCAGCAGCTTAAGTTACACCGGGGAGCTGTTTTTT